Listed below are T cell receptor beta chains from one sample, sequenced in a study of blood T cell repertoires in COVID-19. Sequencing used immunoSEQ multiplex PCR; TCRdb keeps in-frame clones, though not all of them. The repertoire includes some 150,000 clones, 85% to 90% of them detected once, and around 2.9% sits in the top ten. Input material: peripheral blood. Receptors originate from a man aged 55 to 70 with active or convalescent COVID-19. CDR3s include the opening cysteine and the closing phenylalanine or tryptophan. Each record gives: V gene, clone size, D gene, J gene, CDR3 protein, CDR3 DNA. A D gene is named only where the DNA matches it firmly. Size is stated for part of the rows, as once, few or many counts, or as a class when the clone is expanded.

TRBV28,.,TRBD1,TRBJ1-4,CASSASGTGGRNTNEKLFF,TGTGCCAGCAGTGCCTCCGGGACAGGGGGCCGAAATACTAATGAAAAACTGTTTTTT
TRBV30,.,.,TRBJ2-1,CAWSPTQGSEQFF,TGTGCCTGGAGCCCTACCCAGGGCTCCGAGCAGTTCTTC
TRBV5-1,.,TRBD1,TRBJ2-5,CASSYRQGEETQYF,TGCGCCAGCAGCTACCGGCAGGGGGAGGAGACCCAGTACTTC
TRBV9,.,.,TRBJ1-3,CASSVVSTGNTIYF,TGTGCCAGCAGCGTAGTGAGTACTGGAAACACCATATATTTT
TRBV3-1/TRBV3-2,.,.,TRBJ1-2,CASSQSGVDYGYTF,TGTGCCAGCAGCCAATCAGGGGTTGACTATGGCTACACCTTC
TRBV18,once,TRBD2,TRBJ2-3,CASSSLRTSGSTDTQYF,TGTGCCAGCTCATCATTAAGGACTAGCGGGAGTACAGATACGCAGTATTTT
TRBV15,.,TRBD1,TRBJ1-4,CATSAGQGLREKLFF,TGTGCCACCAGCGCTGGACAGGGTTTAAGAGAAAAACTGTTTTTT
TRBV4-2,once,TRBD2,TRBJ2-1,CASSPSLLSLAGGGNEQFF,TGTGCCAGCAGCCCCTCTCTTCTCTCTCTAGCGGGGGGTGGGAATGAGCAGTTCTTC
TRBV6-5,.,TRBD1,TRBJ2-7,CASPGQTYEQYF,TGTGCCAGCCCGGGACAGACCTACGAGCAGTACTTC
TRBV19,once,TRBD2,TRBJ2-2,CASSILAGVSTGELFF,TGTGCCAGTAGTATCCTAGCGGGAGTTAGTACCGGGGAGCTGTTTTTT
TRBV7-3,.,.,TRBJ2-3,CASSGRGRGDTQYF,TGTGCCAGCAGCGGGCGAGGCCGGGGAGATACGCAGTATTTT
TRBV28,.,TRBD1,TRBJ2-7,CASSDPGTGSYEQYF,TGTGCCAGCAGTGATCCTGGGACAGGATCCTACGAGCAGTACTTC
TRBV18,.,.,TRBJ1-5,CASSPNQGNNQPQHF,TGTGCCAGCTCACCAAACCAGGGAAACAATCAGCCCCAGCATTTT
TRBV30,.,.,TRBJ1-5,CAWSRQGNQPQHF,TGTGCCTGGAGCAGACAGGGCAATCAGCCCCAGCATTTT
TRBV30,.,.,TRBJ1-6,CAWSVGGGQYSPLHF,TGTGCCTGGAGTGTAGGGGGGGGGCAGTATTCACCCCTCCACTTT
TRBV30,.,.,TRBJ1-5,CAWSVGGMGNQPQHF,TGTGCCTGGAGTGTTGGCGGGATGGGCAATCAGCCCCAGCATTTT
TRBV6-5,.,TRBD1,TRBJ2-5,CASGSGTGNQETQYF,TGTGCCAGCGGCTCCGGGACAGGGAACCAAGAGACCCAGTACTTC
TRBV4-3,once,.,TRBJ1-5,CASSVRVTQPQHF,TGCGCCAGCAGCGTGAGGGTTACGCAGCCCCAGCATTTT
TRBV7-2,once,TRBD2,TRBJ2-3,CASSPPSGRFQGTQYF,TGTGCCAGCTCCCCGCCTAGCGGGAGGTTTCAGGGTACGCAGTATTTT
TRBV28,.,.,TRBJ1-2,CASSPGGGVSGYTF,TGTGCCAGCAGTCCCGGGGGAGGGGTGAGTGGCTACACCTTC
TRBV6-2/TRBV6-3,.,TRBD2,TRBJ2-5,CASSWGGRGETQYF,TGTGCCAGCAGTTGGGGCGGGAGAGGAGAGACCCAGTACTTC
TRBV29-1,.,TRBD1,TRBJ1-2,CSVDGTALQHGYTF,TGCAGCGTTGACGGGACAGCGTTGCAGCATGGCTACACCTTC
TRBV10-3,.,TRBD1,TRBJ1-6,CAISVKGTENSPLHF,TGTGCCATCAGTGTTAAAGGGACAGAAAATTCACCCCTCCACTTT
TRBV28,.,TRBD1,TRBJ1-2,CASTNPDRGAGEYGYTF,TGTGCCAGCACAAACCCGGACAGGGGAGCGGGGGAGTATGGCTACACCTTC
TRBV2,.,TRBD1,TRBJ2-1,CASSPGQVSYNEQFF,TGTGCCAGCAGCCCCGGACAGGTCTCCTACAATGAGCAGTTCTTC
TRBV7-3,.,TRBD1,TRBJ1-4,CASSLTRGEKLFF,TGTGCCAGCAGCTTAACCAGGGGGGAAAAACTGTTTTTT
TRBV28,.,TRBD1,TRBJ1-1,CASIPRQGARGGTEAFF,TGTGCCAGCATCCCCCGACAGGGGGCGCGCGGGGGCACTGAAGCTTTCTTT
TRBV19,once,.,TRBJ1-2,CASSIGVDRPYGYTF,TGTGCCAGTAGTATAGGAGTCGACAGGCCCTATGGCTACACCTTC
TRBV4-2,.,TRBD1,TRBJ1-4,CASSQGSGGHEKLFF,TGTGCCAGCAGCCAAGGGTCAGGGGGCCATGAAAAACTGTTTTTT
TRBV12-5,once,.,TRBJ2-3,CALAGSRCPDPGGQSTDTQYF,TGTGCTTTAGCCGGAAGCAGATGTCCGGACCCCGGCGGGCAAAGCACAGATACGCAGTATTTT
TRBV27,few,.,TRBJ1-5,CASSYRGETGQPQHF,TGTGCCAGCAGTTATAGAGGCGAAACGGGTCAGCCCCAGCATTTT
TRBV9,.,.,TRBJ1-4,CASSAGQREKLFF,TGTGCCAGCAGCGCCGGACAGAGGGAAAAACTGTTTTTT
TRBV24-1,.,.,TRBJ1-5,CATAQGNQPQHF,TGTGCCACAGCACAGGGAAATCAGCCCCAGCATTTT
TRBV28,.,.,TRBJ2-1,CASSTTLGSYNEQFF,TGTGCCAGCAGCACCACCCTCGGCTCCTACAATGAGCAGTTCTTC
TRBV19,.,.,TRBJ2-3,CASRPRPGDTQYF,TGTGCCAGTAGGCCCCGCCCGGGAGATACGCAGTATTTT
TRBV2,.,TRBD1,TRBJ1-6,CASRFRGVNSPLHF,TGTGCCAGCCGTTTCAGGGGGGTTAATTCACCCCTCCACTTT
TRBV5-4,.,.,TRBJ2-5,CASSLRATGETQYF,TGTGCCAGCAGCTTGAGGGCCACGGGGGAGACCCAGTACTTC